What follows are 15 T cell receptor beta chains derived from one specimen sequenced in a study of cytomegalovirus exposure and HLA in healthy donors. Both 60 Vbeta primers and 13 Jbeta primers went into the PCR. Profiled with immunoSEQ multiplex PCR; TCRdb holds only in-frame clones, not every one. This sample carries more than 95,000 clones, roughly 79% of them seen once, and the ten largest clones take 1.6%. What was sequenced was PBMCs. These receptors all stem from a woman in her late teens or twenties in good health and CMV-seronegative.

The chain is built from TRBV7-9 and TRBJ2-6, with D possibly matching TRBD1 (6 bases). V dropped 3 bases and J dropped 6 bases, with 24 bases sitting between them. The germline CDR1 and CDR2 sequences are SEHNR and FQNEAQ (reference sequence). CDR3 length: 19 amino acids. The DNA for the CDR3 is TGTGCCAGCAGCTTTGGCCCTACAGGGCTCGGCTATGAGGCCAACGTCCTGACTTTC. This codes for CASSFGPTGLGYEANVLTF. The variable domain in full, with the rest retrieved from reference TRBV7-9 and TRBJ2-6, is DTGVSQNPRHKITKRGQNVTFRCDPISEHNRLYWYRQTLGQGPEFLTYFQNEAQLEKSRLLSDRFSAERPKGSFSTLEIQRTEQGDSAMYLCASSFGPTGLGYEANVLTFGAGSRLTVL.

The chain has TRBV1 and TRBJ2-1; the table's D call, TRBD2, was not checked against the DNA. TRBV1 is a listed pseudogene. The CDR3 extends over 17 amino acids. The CDR3 reads CTSSERLAGHLGNEQFF. CDR3 in DNA: TGCACCAGCAGCGAGAGACTAGCGGGACACTTGGGTAATGAGCAGTTCTTC.

The rearrangement uses TRBV7-8 and TRBJ2-2, with D possibly being TRBD1 (5 bases). This CDR3 comprises 14 residues. With 5 bases removed from V and 4 bases from J, the gap between germline ends came to 11 bases. Germline assignment: CDR1 SGHVS and CDR2 FQNEAQ. CDR3 sequence reads: CASSPRVATGELFF. CDR3 sequence (DNA): TGTGCCAGCAGCCCCAGGGTGGCCACCGGGGAGCTGTTTTTT. The whole variable domain, remainder taken from reference TRBV7-8 and TRBJ2-2, is GAGVSQSPRYKVAKRGQDVALRCDPISGHVSLFWYQQALGQGPEFLTYFQNEAQLDKSGLPSDRFFAERPEGSVSTLKIQRTQQEDSAVYLCASSPRVATGELFFGEGSRLTVL.

The rearrangement joins TRBV4-2 to TRBJ1-1, with D possibly matching TRBD1 (5 bases). V gave up 4 bases and J gave up 1 base, with 13 bases separating them. The CDR3 totals 15 residues. CDR1 is LGHNA, CDR2 YNFKEQ, per germline. In nucleotides, the CDR3 is TGTGCCAGCAGCCGGGCGGCAGGGTGGAACACTGAAGCTTTCTTT. This translates into CASSRAAGWNTEAFF.

DNA for the CDR3: TGTGCCAGCAGTTACTCGACTGGGCAGGGGCCCCAGCATTTT. Its protein is CASSYSTGQGPQHF. J is TRBJ1-5 and V is TRBV6-6, with D possibly TRBD1 on 5 matching bases. Deletions cut 0 bases from V and 9 bases from J, with 12 bases between. CDR3 length: 14 amino acids. Germline loops: CDR1 MNHNY, CDR2 SVGAGI (reference sequence).

This chain joins TRBV30 and TRBJ1-5; 7 positions match TRBD1. Germline V gene sequence: CDR1 GTSNPN, CDR2 SVGIG (reference sequence). The CDR3 has 14 residues. J gave up 4 bases and V 3 bases, and 6 bases lay outside the gene matches. CDR3 loop: CAWRATGPNQPQHF. The CDR3 DNA sequence: TGTGCCTGGAGAGCGACAGGGCCAAATCAGCCCCAGCATTTT. Drawing the rest from reference TRBV30 and TRBJ1-5, the complete variable domain is SQTIHQWPATLVQPVGSPLSLECTVEGTSNPNLYWYRQAAGRGLQLLFYSVGIGQISSEVPQNLSASRPQDRQFILSSKKLLLSDSGFYLCAWRATGPNQPQHFGDGTRLSIL.

CDR3 coding DNA: TGTGCCAGCTCACCCTCAGGGGGTAGCACTGAAGCTTTCTTT. Translating gives CASSPSGGSTEAFF. The chain couples TRBV18 to TRBJ1-1; 7 nucleotides align to TRBD1. Germline V gives CDR1 KGHSH, CDR2 LQKENI. The CDR3 runs to 14 residues. The ends lost 3 bases at V and 4 bases at J; junction bases unmatched: 5.

CDR3 nucleotide sequence: TGTGCCAGCAGCTCGGACAGGGGGGTTTCGAACACTGAAGCTTTCTTT. Protein: CASSSDRGVSNTEAFF. The chain uses TRBV5-6 and TRBJ1-1; 10 bases match TRBD1. The CDR3 contains 16 residues. With 3 bases clipped from V and 1 base from J, the junction kept 6 bases outside the gene matches. The V gene's germline CDR1 is SGHDT and CDR2 YYEEEE.

This clone was recorded a few times. The chain has TRBV5-1 and TRBJ1-1; D is unresolved. Germline CDR1 reads SGHRS; CDR2 reads YFSETQ. The CDR3 is 15 amino acids. The V gene lost 0 bases and the J gene lost 1 base, with 10 bases spanning the gap. CDR3 amino acids: CASSLAFTRNTEAFF. CDR3 nucleotide sequence: TGCGCCAGCAGCTTGGCCTTCACTCGGAACACTGAAGCTTTCTTT.

A few counts support this clone. The J gene is TRBJ1-6, the V gene TRBV19, with TRBD1 matching over 9 bases. Per germline, CDR1 LNHDA and CDR2 SQIVND (reference sequence). Trimming removed 8 bases from V and 11 bases from J; junction bases left unmatched: 4. The CDR3 runs 12 residues. The CDR3 region is CASGTGYAPLHF. The CDR3 region has the DNA TGTGCCAGTGGGACAGGGTACGCACCCCTCCACTTT.

The chain carries TRBV6-5 and TRBJ1-2; TRBD1 aligns across 12 bases. Trimming cost V 6 bases and J 2 bases; bases outside gene matches: 4. Germline V CDR1 and CDR2: MNHEY, SVGAGI. The CDR3 is made up of 15 amino acids. The CDR3 nucleotides read TGTGCCAGCAGGGGACAGGGGGCAGAGAACTATGGCTACACCTTC. This sequence encodes CASRGQGAENYGYTF.

J is TRBJ2-2 and V is TRBV29-1; D is uncertain. This CDR3 region has 13 residues. V was cut by 5 bases and J by 4 bases, with 11 bases left in between. CDR1 is SQVTM, CDR2 ANQGSEA, per germline. The CDR3 sequence: CSVTGGSTGELFF. CDR3 nucleotide sequence: TGCAGCGTTACGGGTGGCAGCACCGGGGAGCTGTTTTTT.

V usage is TRBV7-9 and J usage is TRBJ1-4; 9 bases match TRBD1. Germline CDR1 is SEHNR and CDR2 is FQNEAQ (reference sequence). With 5 bases clipped from V and 3 bases from J, the junction kept 7 bases outside the gene matches. The CDR3 length is 16 residues. CDR3 sequence: CASSRTGGNANEKLFF. The CDR3 nucleotides are TGTGCCAGCAGCCGTACAGGGGGCAATGCTAATGAAAAACTGTTTTTT.

This chain uses TRBV2 with TRBJ2-7; 7 bases map to TRBD1. The CDR3 loop spans 12 amino acids. Germline V gene sequence: CDR1 SNHLY, CDR2 FYNNEI. V dropped 6 bases and J dropped 2; count of bases not matched to a gene: 1. CDR3 loop: CASSGTAYEQYF. In nucleotides, the CDR3 is TGTGCCAGCAGCGGGACAGCCTACGAGCAGTACTTC.

This clone has only a few counts. The chain uses TRBV19 and TRBJ1-1; TRBD1 matches 7 bases. Germline-derived CDR1 and CDR2 are LNHDA and SQIVND (reference sequence). V lost 1 base to trimming and J lost 5 bases; unmatched junction nucleotides: 4. There are 14 residues in the CDR3. This CDR3 is CASSIGTGGTEAFF. The DNA of the CDR3 is TGTGCCAGTAGTATAGGGACAGGAGGGACTGAAGCTTTCTTT. Full variable domain (outside the CDR3, taken from reference TRBV19 and TRBJ1-1): DGGITQSPKYLFRKEGQNVTLSCEQNLNHDAMYWYRQDPGQGLRLIYYSQIVNDFQKGDIAEGYSVSREKKESFPLTVTSAQKNPTAFYLCASSIGTGGTEAFFGQGTRLTVV.